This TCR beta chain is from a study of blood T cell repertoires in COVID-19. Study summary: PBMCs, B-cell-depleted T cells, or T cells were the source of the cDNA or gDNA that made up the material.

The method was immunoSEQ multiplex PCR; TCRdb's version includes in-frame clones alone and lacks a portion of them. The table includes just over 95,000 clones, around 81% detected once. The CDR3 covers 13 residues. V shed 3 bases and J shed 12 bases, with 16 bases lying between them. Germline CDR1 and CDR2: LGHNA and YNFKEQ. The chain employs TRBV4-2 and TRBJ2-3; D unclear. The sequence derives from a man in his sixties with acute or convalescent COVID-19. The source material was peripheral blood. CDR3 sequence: CASSQVLAPGQYF. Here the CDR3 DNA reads TGTGCCAGCAGCCAGGTTTTAGCTCCCGGCCAGTATTTT.